The source of this T cell receptor beta chain is a study of T-cell memory formation after mild COVID-19 listed by TCRdb under 2021. About the study as a whole: TCR sequence clusters from the two donors were largely donor specific. The cohort was made up of two young adult volunteers, one female and one male, who were previously healthy. In a couple of donors, T-cell clones that expanded and contracted after mild COVID-19 were followed by sequencing TCRalpha and TCRbeta repertoires longitudinally.

The sequencer was an Illumina NovaSeq 6000. Using 5'RACE with constant-segment primers, TCRalpha and TCRbeta cDNA libraries were constructed, with sample barcodes and unique molecular identifiers added in the process. Trizol reagent was used to extract RNA from every sample. Libraries were amplified in two PCR steps, with a second sample barcode and Illumina TruSeq adapters added in the second step. Sequencing of the libraries was done on an Illumina NovaSeq, producing 2 x 150 bp paired-end reads. For the original study's pipeline: The reads were demultiplexed and collapsed into UMI-guided consensus sequences using migec v1.2.7. Using mixcr v2.1.11, UMI consensuses were aligned to TRA and TRB V and J templates and then assembled into clonotypes. A clonotype was counted as expanded or contracted only when both edgeR and NoisET called the clonotype significant, with the noise models trained on biological replicates. For edgeR calls, a false discovery rate-adjusted p below 0.01 and a log2 fold-change threshold of 1 were applied. As an exploratory analysis of dynamics, PCA with hierarchical clustering was applied to max-normalized trajectories of the 1000 most abundant clonotypes. The CD4 or CD8 phenotype of responding clones was assigned using the separately sequenced CD4+ and CD8+ repertoires. The public reads were reprocessed in TCRdb via fastp at Q25 and MiXCR, keeping in-frame beta chains. Records with the same CDR3 protein are collapsed into one entry carrying the most frequent genes and DNA. The V and J calls shown here were made by TCRdb, not taken from the authors' results. The sample table shows roughly 580,000 distinct CDR3 sequences, and roughly 18% are seen once. In total, the top ten clones hold around 11% of the sample.

Study-level results and caveats: Some responding clones were detected in pre-infection memory, which suggested that pre-existing cross-reactive memory T cells had joined the SARS-CoV-2 response. Contracting CD4+ clones were found mainly in CM and EM memory subsets, while CD8+ clones were enriched in EMRA. Balanced CD4/CD8 phenotypes were observed for clones contracting from day 15 to 85, whereas a bias towards CD4+ was observed for a second wave of clones expanding from day 15 to 37. The study included only a couple of mild cases, and larger cohorts that include severe cases with pre-infection samples were judged to be necessary. SARS-CoV-2 specificity of the second-wave clones peaking on day 37 was not confirmed.

PBMCs were isolated by Ficoll-Paque density gradient centrifugation. The cysteine opens and the phenylalanine closes a CDR3 of 13 amino acids. Only the CDR3 DNA stays, 39 bases, in frame from base 1. V and J lose 2 bases and 5 bases, and a span of 9 bases separates them. From a lookup of the germline V gene, CDR1 and CDR2 are ENHRY and SYGVKD. In this sample, this clonotype turned up a few times. Its antigen specificity is not known. Base qualities are not provided; no much larger clone lies one nucleotide away. The material sequenced was PBMCs or a T cell subset sorted from them (not recorded which). The rearranged segments are TRBV10-3 and TRBJ2-5; no D segment can be confidently identified. This clonotype originated in an adult woman who had mild COVID-19 (a few samples of this study predate the infection). The sample titles of this study are shuffled in the database, so cell type and time point are left out; the donor was told from shared clones. The DNA sequence is as follows: TGTGCCATCAGTGAGCAGGCCCGGGAGACCCAGTACTTC. Its translation reads: CAISEQARETQYF.